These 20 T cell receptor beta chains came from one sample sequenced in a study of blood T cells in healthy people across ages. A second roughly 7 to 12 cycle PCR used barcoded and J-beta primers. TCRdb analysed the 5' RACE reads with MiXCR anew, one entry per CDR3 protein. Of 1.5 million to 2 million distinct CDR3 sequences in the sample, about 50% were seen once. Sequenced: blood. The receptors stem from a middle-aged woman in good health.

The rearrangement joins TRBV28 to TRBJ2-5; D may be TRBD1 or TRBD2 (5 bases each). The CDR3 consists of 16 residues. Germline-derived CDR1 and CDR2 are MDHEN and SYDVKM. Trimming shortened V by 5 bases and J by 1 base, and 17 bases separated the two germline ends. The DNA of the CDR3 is TGTGCCAGCAGTCTTTGGGGGTCAGGGCCCCAAGAGACCCAGTACTTC. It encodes CASSLWGSGPQETQYF. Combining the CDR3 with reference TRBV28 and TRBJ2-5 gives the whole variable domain DVKVTQSSRYLVKRTGEKVFLECVQDMDHENMFWYRQDPGLGLRLIYFSYDVKMKEKGDIPEGYSVSREKKERFSLILESASTNQTSMYLCASSLWGSGPQETQYFGPGTRLLVL.

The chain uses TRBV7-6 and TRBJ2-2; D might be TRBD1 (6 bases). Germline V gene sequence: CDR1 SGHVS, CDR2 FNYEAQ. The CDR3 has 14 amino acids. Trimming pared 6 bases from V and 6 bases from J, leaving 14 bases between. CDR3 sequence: CASRPGVSAGELFF. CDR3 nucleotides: TGTGCCAGCAGGCCAGGGGTTTCGGCCGGGGAGCTGTTTTTT.

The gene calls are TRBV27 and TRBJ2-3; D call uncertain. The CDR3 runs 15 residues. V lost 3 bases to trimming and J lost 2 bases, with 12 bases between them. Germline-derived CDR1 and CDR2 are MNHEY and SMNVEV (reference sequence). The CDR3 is CASSFRGPHTDTQYF. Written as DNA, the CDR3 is TGTGCCAGCAGTTTTCGAGGCCCCCACACAGATACGCAGTATTTT.

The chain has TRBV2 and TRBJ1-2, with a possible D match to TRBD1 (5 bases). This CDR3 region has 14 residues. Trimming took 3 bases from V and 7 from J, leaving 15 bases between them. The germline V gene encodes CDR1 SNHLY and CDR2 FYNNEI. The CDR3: CASSDGQGLGGYTF. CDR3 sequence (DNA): TGTGCCAGCAGTGATGGGCAGGGCCTGGGTGGCTACACCTTC.

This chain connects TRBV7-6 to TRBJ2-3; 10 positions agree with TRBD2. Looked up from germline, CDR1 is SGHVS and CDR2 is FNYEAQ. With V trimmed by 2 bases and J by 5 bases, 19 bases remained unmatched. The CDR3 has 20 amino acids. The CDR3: CASSLRSPVVVAGGVDTQYF. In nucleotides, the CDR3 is TGTGCCAGCAGCTTACGCAGCCCCGTGGTCGTAGCGGGGGGAGTAGATACGCAGTATTTT.

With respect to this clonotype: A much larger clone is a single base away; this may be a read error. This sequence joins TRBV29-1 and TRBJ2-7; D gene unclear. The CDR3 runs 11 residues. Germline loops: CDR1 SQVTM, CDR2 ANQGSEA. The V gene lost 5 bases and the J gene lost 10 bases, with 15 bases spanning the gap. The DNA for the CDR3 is TGCAGCGTTCGGGTCGGAGAGGCCCAGTACTTC. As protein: CSVRVGEAQYF.

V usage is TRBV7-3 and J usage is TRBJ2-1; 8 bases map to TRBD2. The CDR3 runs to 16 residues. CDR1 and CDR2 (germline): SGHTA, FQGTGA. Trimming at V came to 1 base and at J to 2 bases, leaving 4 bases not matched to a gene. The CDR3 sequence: CASSLIPGGAYNEQFF. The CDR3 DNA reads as TGTGCCAGCAGCTTAATACCGGGGGGGGCCTACAATGAGCAGTTCTTC.

CDR3 DNA sequence: TGTGCCCGTATTTTTAAGGCCCCCAGGACCGCCTCATACAATGAGCAGTTCTTC. Translation gives CARIFKAPRTASYNEQFF. This chain uses TRBV25-1 with TRBJ2-1; D gene uncertain. The CDR3 spans 18 residues. V was cut by 11 bases and J by 4 bases, with 30 bases left in between. Germline CDR1 reads MGHDK; CDR2 reads SYGVNS.

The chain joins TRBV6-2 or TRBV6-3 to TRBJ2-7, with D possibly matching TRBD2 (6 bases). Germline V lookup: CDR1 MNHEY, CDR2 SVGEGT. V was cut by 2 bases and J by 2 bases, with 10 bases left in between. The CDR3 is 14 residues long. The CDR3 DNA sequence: TGTGCCAGCAGTTACGGAGGGATCACCTACGAGCAGTACTTC. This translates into CASSYGGITYEQYF.

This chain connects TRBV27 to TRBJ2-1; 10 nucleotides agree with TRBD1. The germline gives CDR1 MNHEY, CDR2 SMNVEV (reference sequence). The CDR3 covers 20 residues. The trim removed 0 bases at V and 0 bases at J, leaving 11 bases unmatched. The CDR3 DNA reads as TGTGCCAGCAGTTTATCGATGGGGACAGGGGCCCTGAGCTCCTACAATGAGCAGTTCTTC. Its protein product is CASSLSMGTGALSSYNEQFF.

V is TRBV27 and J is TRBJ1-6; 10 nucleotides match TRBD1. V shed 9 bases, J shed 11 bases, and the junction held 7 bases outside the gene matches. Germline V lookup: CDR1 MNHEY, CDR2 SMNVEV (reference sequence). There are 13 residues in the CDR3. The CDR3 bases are TGTGCCAGTCAGACAGGGGGCTTACCACCCCTCCACTTT. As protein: CASQTGGLPPLHF.

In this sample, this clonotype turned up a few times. CDR3 coding DNA: TGTGCCAGCGGGTGGACAGATACGCAGTATTTT. Translation gives CASGWTDTQYF. The chain joins TRBV27 to TRBJ2-3, with no clear D. The CDR3 is 11 residues long. Trimming shortened V by 8 bases and J by 3 bases, and 6 bases separated the two germline ends. Per the germline V gene, CDR1 is MNHEY and CDR2 is SMNVEV (reference sequence).

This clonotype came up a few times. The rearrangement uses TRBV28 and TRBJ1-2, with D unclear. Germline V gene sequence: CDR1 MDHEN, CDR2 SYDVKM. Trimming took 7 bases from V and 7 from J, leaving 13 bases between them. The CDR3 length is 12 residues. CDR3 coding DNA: TGTGCCAGCAACGGGCTTGCGGGTGGCTACACCTTC. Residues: CASNGLAGGYTF.

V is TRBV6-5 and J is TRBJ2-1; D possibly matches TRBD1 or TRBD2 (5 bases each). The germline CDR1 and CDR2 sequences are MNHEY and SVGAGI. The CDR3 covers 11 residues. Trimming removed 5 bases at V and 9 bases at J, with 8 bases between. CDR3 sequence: CASSMGTEQFF. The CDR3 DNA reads TGTGCCAGCAGTATGGGGACTGAGCAGTTCTTC.

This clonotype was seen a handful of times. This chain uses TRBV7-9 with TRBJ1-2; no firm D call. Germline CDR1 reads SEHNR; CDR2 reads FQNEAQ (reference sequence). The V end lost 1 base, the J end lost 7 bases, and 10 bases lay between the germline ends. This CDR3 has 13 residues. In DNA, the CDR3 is TGTGCCAGCAGCTTAGACGGTGTGGGTGGCTACACCTTC. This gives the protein CASSLDGVGGYTF.

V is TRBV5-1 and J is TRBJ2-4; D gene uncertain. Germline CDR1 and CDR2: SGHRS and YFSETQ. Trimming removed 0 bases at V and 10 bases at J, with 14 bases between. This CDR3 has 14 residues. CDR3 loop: CASSLGLPRIIQYF. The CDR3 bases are TGCGCCAGCAGCTTGGGGCTCCCGCGTATTATTCAGTACTTC.

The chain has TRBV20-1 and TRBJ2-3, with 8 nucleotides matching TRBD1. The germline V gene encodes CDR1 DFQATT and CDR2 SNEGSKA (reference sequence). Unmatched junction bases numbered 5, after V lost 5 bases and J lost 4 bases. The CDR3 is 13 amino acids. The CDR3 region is CSAHRGSPDTQYF. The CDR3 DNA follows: TGCAGTGCTCACAGGGGGTCTCCAGATACGCAGTATTTT.

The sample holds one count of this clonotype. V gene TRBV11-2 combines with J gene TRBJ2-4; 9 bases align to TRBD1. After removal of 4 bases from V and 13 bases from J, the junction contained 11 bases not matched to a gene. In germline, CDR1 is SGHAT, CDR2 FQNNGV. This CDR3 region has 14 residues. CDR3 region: CASSWDRVDVGQYF. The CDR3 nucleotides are TGTGCCAGCAGCTGGGACAGGGTGGACGTCGGGCAGTACTTC.

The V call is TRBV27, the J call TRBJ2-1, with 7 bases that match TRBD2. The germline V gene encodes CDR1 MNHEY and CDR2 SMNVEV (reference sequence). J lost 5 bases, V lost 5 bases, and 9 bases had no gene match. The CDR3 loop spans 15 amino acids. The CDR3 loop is CASSTTGTKNNEQFF. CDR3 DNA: TGTGCCAGCAGTACGACCGGGACTAAAAACAATGAGCAGTTCTTC.

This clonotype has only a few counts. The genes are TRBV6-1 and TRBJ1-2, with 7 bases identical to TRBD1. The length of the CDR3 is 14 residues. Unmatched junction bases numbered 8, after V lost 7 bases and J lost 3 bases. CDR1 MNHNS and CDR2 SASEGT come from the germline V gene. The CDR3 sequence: CASMPGQIYYGYTF. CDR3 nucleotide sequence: TGTGCCAGCATGCCGGGACAGATCTACTATGGCTACACCTTC.